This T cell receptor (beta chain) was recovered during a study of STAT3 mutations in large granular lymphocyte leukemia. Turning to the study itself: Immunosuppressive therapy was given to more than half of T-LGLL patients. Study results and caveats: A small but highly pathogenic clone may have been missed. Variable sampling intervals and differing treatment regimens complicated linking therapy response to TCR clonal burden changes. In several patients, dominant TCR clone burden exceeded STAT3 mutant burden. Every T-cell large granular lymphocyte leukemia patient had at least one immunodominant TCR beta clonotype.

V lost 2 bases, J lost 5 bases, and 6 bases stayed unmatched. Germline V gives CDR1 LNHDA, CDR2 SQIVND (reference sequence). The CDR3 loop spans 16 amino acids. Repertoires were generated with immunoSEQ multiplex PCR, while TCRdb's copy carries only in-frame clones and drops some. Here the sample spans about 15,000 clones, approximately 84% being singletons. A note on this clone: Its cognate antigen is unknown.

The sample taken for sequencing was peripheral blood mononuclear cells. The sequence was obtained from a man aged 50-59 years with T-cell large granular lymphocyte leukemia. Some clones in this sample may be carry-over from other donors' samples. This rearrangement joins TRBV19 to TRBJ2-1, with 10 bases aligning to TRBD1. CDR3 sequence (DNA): TGTGCCAGTAGTATACTGGGACAGGGGCAAAACAATGAGCAGTTCTTC. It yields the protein CASSILGQGQNNEQFF.